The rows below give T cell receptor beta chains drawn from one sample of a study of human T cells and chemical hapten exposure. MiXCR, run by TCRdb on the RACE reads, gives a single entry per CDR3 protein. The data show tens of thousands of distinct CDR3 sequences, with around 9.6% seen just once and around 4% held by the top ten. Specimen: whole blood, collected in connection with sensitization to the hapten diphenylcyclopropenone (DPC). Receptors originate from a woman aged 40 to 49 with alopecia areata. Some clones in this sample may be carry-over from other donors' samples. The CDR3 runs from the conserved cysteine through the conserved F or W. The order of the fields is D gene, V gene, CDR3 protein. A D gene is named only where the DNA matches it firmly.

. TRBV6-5 CASSYTSYTEAFF
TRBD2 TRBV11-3 CASSPGASGGLYEQFF
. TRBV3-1 CASSPLRSSYNEQFF
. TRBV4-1 CASRGDGSFGPFF
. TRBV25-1 CASTPGDLRANVLTF
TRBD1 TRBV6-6 CASSYSPGTGSSYEQYF
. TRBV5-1 CASSMDSLYGYTF
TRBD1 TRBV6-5 CASSRQGSEQYF
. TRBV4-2 CASSQDSNTEAFF
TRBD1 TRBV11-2 CASSWDRRNSPLHF
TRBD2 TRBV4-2 CASSQITHQGLAGARNFDEQFF
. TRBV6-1 CASSPRLSNQPQHF
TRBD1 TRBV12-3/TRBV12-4 CASSSTGTDYGYTF
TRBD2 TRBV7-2 CASSFTSGGPYEQYF
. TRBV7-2 CASSLMMGAGSKNIQYF
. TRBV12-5 CASGWDRRGNEQFF
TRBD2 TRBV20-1 CSARDLGREGSKNIQYF
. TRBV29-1 CSGPQGGYGYTF
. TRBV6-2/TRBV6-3 CASSWAGTGEQYF
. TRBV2 CASSPTGELFF
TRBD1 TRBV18 CASSYRQGLGDGYTF
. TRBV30 CAWSMGAGPLAKNIQYF
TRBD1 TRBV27 CASSWTGLGWNTEAFF
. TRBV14 CASSQVLAEPNSPLHF
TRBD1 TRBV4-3 CASSPHRGLNTEAFF
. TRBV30 CAWSGVSRGYSGNTIYF
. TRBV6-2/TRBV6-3 CASSSRVDEQYF
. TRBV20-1 CSAYALGVRNTEAFF